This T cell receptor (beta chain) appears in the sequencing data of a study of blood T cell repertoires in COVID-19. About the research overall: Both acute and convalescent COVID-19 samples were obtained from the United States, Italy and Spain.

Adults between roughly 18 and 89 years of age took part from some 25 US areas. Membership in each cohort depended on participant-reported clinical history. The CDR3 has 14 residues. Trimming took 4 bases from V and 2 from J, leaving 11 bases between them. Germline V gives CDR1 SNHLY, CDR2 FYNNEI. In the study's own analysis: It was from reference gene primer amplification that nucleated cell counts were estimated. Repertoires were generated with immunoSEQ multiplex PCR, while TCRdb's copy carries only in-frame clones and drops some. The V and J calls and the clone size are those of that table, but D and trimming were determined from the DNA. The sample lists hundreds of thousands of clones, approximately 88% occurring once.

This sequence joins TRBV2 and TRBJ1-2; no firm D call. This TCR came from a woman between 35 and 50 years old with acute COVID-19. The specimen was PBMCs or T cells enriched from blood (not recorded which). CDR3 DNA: TGTGCCAGCAGTGGAGAGGGCAGGAACTATGGCTACACCTTC. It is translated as CASSGEGRNYGYTF.